This is a list of T cell receptor beta chains from one sample in a study of T cell repertoires in cytomegalovirus infection. TCRdb used MiXCR to reprocess the reads, holding one entry per CDR3 protein. The repertoire holds about 830,000 distinct CDR3 sequences, with less than 35% as singletons. These receptors have no identified antigens. The sample was cultured CD8+ T cells from PBMCs, taken from culture after CMV antigen stimulation. The receptors stem from a human donor in good health (CMV status not recorded). Some clones in this sample may be carry-over from other donors' samples. Each CDR3 is given with its conserved first and last residue. Fields, in order: clone size, V gene, D gene, J gene, CDR3 protein, CDR3 DNA. D genes are given only for firm matches. Only some rows state a clone size, as once, few, many or a class for expanded clones.

clone size: many; V gene: TRBV27; D gene: TRBD1; J gene: TRBJ1-5; CDR3 protein: CASSLGTGGRGQPQHF; CDR3 DNA: TGTGCCAGCAGTTTAGGGACAGGGGGTAGGGGTCAGCCCCAGCATTTT
clone size: NA; V gene: TRBV7-8; D gene: TRBD2; J gene: TRBJ2-5; CDR3 protein: CASSPLAGRAETQYF; CDR3 DNA: TGTGCCAGCAGCCCGTTAGCGGGGAGGGCAGAGACCCAGTACTTC
clone size: NA; V gene: TRBV6-1; D gene: NA; J gene: TRBJ2-7; CDR3 protein: CASREGAREQYF; CDR3 DNA: TGTGCCAGCAGGGAGGGGGCGCGGGAGCAGTACTTC
clone size: NA; V gene: TRBV10-3; D gene: TRBD1; J gene: TRBJ1-6; CDR3 protein: CAIRDRAGSPLHF; CDR3 DNA: TGTGCCATTAGGGACAGGGCGGGTTCACCCCTCCACTTT
clone size: NA; V gene: TRBV28; D gene: NA; J gene: TRBJ1-6; CDR3 protein: CASNEVGPPDNSPLHF; CDR3 DNA: TGTGCCAGCAACGAGGTTGGGCCCCCTGATAATTCACCCCTCCACTTT
clone size: NA; V gene: TRBV7-2; D gene: TRBD1; J gene: TRBJ1-5; CDR3 protein: CASSLQVGGNNQPQHF; CDR3 DNA: TGTGCCAGCAGCTTACAAGTAGGGGGCAATAATCAGCCCCAGCATTTT
clone size: many; V gene: TRBV6-1; D gene: TRBD1; J gene: TRBJ2-1; CDR3 protein: CASSAGTAQVDNEQFF; CDR3 DNA: TGTGCCAGCAGTGCCGGGACAGCCCAAGTCGACAATGAGCAGTTCTTC
clone size: NA; V gene: TRBV10-3; D gene: NA; J gene: TRBJ2-7; CDR3 protein: CATLPGGGGYEQYF; CDR3 DNA: TGTGCCACCCTTCCAGGGGGCGGGGGCTACGAGCAGTACTTC
clone size: NA; V gene: TRBV7-4; D gene: NA; J gene: TRBJ1-5; CDR3 protein: CVSSFGERNQPQHF; CDR3 DNA: TGTGTCAGCAGCTTCGGGGAACGCAATCAGCCCCAGCATTTT
clone size: NA; V gene: TRBV4-3; D gene: NA; J gene: TRBJ1-2; CDR3 protein: CASSQVSAGDGYTF; CDR3 DNA: TGCGCCAGCAGCCAAGTCTCGGCAGGGGATGGCTACACCTTC
clone size: few; V gene: TRBV14; D gene: NA; J gene: TRBJ2-5; CDR3 protein: CASSQVGTQYF; CDR3 DNA: TGTGCCAGCAGCCAAGTGGGGACCCAGTACTTC
clone size: NA; V gene: TRBV20-1; D gene: TRBD2; J gene: TRBJ2-7; CDR3 protein: CSARGDLAGGLSSYEQYF; CDR3 DNA: TGCAGTGCTAGGGGGGACCTAGCGGGGGGCCTTAGCTCCTACGAGCAGTACTTC
clone size: few; V gene: TRBV20-1; D gene: NA; J gene: TRBJ1-4; CDR3 protein: CSAKTGHWETNEKLFF; CDR3 DNA: TGCAGTGCTAAGACGGGCCACTGGGAAACTAATGAAAAACTGTTTTTT
clone size: few; V gene: TRBV15; D gene: TRBD1; J gene: TRBJ2-1; CDR3 protein: CATSLTGTGGNEQFF; CDR3 DNA: TGTGCCACCAGTCTGACCGGGACAGGGGGCAATGAGCAGTTCTTC